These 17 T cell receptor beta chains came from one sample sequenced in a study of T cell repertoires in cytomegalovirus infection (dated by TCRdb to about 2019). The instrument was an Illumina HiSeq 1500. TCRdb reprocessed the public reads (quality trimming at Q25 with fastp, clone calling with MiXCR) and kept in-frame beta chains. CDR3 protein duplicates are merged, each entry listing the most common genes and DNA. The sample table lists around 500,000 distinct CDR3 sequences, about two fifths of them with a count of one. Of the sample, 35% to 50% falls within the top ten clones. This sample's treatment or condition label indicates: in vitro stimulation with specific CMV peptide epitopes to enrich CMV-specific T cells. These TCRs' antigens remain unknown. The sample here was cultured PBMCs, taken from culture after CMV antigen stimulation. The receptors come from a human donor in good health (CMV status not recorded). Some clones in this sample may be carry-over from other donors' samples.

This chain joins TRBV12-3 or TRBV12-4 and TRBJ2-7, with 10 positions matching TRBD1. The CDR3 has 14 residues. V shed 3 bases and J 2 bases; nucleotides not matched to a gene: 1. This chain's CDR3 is CASSFGTGAYEQYF. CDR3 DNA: TGTGCCAGCAGTTTCGGGACAGGGGCCTACGAGCAGTACTTC.

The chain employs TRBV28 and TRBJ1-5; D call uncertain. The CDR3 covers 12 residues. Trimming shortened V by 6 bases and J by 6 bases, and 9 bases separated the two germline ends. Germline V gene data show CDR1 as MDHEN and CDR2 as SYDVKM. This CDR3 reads CASSFGVQPQHF. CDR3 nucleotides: TGTGCCAGCAGCTTCGGAGTTCAGCCCCAGCATTTT. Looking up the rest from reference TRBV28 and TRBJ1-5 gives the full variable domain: DVKVTQSSRYLVKRTGEKVFLECVQDMDHENMFWYRQDPGLGLRLIYFSYDVKMKEKGDIPEGYSVSREKKERFSLILESASTNQTSMYLCASSFGVQPQHFGDGTRLSIL.

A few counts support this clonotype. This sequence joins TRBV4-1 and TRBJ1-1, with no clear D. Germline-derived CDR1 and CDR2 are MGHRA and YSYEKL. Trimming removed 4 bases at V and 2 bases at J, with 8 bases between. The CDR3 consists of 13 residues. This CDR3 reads CASSPLANTEAFF. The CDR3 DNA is TGCGCCAGCAGCCCTCTGGCCAACACTGAAGCTTTCTTT.

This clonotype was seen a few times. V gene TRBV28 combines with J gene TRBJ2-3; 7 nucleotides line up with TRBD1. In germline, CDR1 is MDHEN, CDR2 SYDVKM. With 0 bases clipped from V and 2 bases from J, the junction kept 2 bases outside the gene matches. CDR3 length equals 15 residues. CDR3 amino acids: CASSLWTGTTDTQYF. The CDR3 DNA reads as TGTGCCAGCAGTTTATGGACAGGGACCACAGATACGCAGTATTTT.

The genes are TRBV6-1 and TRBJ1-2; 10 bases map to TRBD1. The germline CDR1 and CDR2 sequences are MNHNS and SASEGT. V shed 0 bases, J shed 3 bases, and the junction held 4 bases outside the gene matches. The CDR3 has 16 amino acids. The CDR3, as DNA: TGTGCCAGCAGTGAAGCAGGACAGGGGGACTACTATGGCTACACCTTC. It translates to CASSEAGQGDYYGYTF.

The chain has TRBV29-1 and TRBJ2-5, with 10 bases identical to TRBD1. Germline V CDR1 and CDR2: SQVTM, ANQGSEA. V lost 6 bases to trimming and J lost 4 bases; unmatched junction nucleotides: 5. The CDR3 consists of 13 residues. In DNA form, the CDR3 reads TGCAGCGTAGACAGGGGGCACGGAGAGACCCAGTACTTC. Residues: CSVDRGHGETQYF. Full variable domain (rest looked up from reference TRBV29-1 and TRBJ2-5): SAVISQKPSRDICQRGTSLTIQCQVDSQVTMMFWYRQQPGQSLTLIATANQGSEATYESGFVIDKFPISRPNLTFSTLTVSNMSPEDSSIYLCSVDRGHGETQYFGPGTRLLVL.

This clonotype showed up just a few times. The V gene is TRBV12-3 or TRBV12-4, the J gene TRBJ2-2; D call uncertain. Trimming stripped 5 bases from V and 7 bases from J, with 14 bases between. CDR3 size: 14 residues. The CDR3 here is CASSATADLGELFF. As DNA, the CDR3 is TGTGCCAGCAGTGCAACAGCTGACCTCGGGGAGCTGTTTTTT.

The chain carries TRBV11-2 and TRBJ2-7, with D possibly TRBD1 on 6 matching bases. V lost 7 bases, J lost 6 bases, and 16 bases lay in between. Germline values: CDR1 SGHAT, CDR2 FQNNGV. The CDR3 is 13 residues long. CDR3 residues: CASTSQGPLEQYF. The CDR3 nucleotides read TGTGCCAGCACCTCTCAGGGGCCCCTCGAGCAGTACTTC.

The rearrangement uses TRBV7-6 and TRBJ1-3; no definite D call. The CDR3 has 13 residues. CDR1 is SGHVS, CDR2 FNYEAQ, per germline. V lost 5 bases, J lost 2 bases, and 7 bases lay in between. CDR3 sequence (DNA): TGTGCCAGCAGCCCCGAAGCTGGAAACACCATATATTTT. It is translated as CASSPEAGNTIYF.

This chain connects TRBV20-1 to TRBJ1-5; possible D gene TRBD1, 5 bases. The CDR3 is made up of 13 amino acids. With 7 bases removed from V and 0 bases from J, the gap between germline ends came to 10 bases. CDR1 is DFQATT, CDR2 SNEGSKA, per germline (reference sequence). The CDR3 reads CSVGVNSNQPQHF. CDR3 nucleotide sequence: TGCAGTGTAGGGGTCAATAGCAATCAGCCCCAGCATTTT.

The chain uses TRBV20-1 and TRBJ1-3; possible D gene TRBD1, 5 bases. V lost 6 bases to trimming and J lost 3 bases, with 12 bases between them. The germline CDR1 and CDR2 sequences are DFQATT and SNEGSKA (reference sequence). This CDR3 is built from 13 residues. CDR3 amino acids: CSARGGDGNTIYF. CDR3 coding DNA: TGCAGTGCCCGCGGGGGGGATGGAAACACCATATATTTT.

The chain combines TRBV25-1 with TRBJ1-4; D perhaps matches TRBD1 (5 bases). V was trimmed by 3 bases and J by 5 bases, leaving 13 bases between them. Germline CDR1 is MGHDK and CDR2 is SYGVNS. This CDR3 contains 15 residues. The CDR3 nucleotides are TGTGCCAGCAGTGACTTAAGACAGTTAAATGAAAAACTGTTTTTT. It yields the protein CASSDLRQLNEKLFF.

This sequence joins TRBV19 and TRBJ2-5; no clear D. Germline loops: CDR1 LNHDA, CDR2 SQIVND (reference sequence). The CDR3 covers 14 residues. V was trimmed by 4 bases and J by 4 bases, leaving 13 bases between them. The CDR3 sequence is CASSSQGRRETQYF. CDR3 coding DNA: TGTGCCAGTAGTAGCCAAGGCCGGCGAGAGACCCAGTACTTC.

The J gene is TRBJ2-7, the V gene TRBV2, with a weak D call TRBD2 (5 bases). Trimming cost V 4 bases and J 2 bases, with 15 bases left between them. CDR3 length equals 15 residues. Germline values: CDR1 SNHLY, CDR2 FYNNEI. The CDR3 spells CASSGSGWSTYEQYF. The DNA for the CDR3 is TGTGCCAGCAGTGGATCGGGGTGGTCGACCTACGAGCAGTACTTC.

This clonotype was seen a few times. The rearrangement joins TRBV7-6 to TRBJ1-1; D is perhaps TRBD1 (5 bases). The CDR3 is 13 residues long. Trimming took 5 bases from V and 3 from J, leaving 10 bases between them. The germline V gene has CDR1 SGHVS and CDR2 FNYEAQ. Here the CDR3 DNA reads TGTGCCAGCAGCCCTAGGGGCGACACTGAAGCTTTCTTT. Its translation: CASSPRGDTEAFF.

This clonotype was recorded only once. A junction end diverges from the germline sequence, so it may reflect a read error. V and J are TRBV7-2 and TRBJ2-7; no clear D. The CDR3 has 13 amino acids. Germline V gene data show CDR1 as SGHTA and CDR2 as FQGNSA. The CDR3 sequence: CASSLVGPYKQYF. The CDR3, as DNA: TGTGCCAGCAGCTTAGTCGGACCCTACAAGCAGTACTTC.

The CDR3 nucleotides are TGTGCCAGCTCACCAGTTCAGGAGCTTAACTATGGCTACACCTTC. Amino acid sequence: CASSPVQELNYGYTF. The chain is built from TRBV18 and TRBJ1-2; no firm D call. Germline V CDR1 and CDR2: KGHSH, LQKENI. Trimming stripped 2 bases from V and 1 base from J, with 11 bases between. The CDR3 extends over 15 amino acids.